The clone carrying this T cell receptor beta chain was seen repeatedly, ten times or more. No antigen is known for it. The entry originates in a study of tumor-infiltrating lymphocytes in primary liver carcinoma. Study context: Samples returned roughly 3.65 to 7.13 million productive TCRbeta reads each. Read depth did not differ significantly between tissue types.

TCR beta cDNA was made from 400 to 500 ng total RNA with a constant-region primer. What produced the TCR beta libraries was three nested multiplex PCR rounds using slightly modified ARM-PCR. Researchers ran the first two PCR rounds for 9 to 10 cycles each with TRBV1-TRBV30 forward primers and a C-beta reverse primer. Each CDR3 protein is one row after TCRdb ran MiXCR on the multiplex PCR reads. The sample records 100,000 to 150,000 distinct CDR3 sequences, roughly three fifths being singletons. The study's findings and limits: Merely about 8-25% of top clones occurred in all five tumor regions.

V was pared by 0 bases and J by 5 bases, with 13 bases between. CDR3 length equals 15 residues. The germline V gene has CDR1 MGHRA and CDR2 YSYEKL. Co-extracting RNA and DNA was done with 20-30 mg of unsorted bulk tissue as input. The V and J genes are TRBV4-1 and TRBJ1-2; TRBD1 is a possible D gene (5 bases). Material: liver tumor tissue from sampling region 3. The subset was: tumor region T3, left-lateral pole. This TCR was sampled from a woman in her fifties or sixties with primary liver carcinoma and hepatitis B virus infection. The CDR3 DNA reads as TGCGCCAGCAGCCAAGAGGGACTCGGAACATATGGCTACACCTTC. It specifies CASSQEGLGTYGYTF.